One sample yielded the 22 T cell receptor beta chains listed below, sequenced in a study of blood T cells in healthy people across ages. Next came a second PCR, run for about 6 to 12 cycles, which used a sample-barcoded 5' primer along with a J-beta primer mix. A single record per CDR3 protein comes from TCRdb applying MiXCR to the 5' RACE reads. The sample includes about a million distinct CDR3 sequences, roughly half of them seen just once. Sequenced input: blood. These receptors all come from a woman aged 55 to 70 in good health.

The chain joins TRBV2 to TRBJ2-7; 9 nucleotides line up with TRBD1. The CDR3 has 12 residues. The junction had 6 bases not matched to a gene; V was cut back by 8 bases and J by 7 bases. Germline V lookup: CDR1 SNHLY, CDR2 FYNNEI. The CDR3 protein is CASLRDRDEQYF. The CDR3 DNA reads as TGTGCCAGCCTCCGGGACAGGGATGAGCAGTACTTC.

The J gene is TRBJ2-1, the V gene TRBV3-1; 9 bases agree with TRBD2. Per the germline V gene, CDR1 is LGHDT and CDR2 is YNNKEL (reference sequence). The CDR3 totals 13 residues. V trimming: 4 bases; J trimming: 11 bases; junction bases outside the gene matches: 6. CDR3 DNA: TGTGCCAGCAGCCTTCAGACTAGCGGAAAGCAGTTCTTC. Encoded protein: CASSLQTSGKQFF.

As for this clonotype: One junction end disagrees with the germline gene, perhaps due to a read error. The J gene is TRBJ1-3, the V gene TRBV29-1; D is unresolved. The CDR3 extends over 15 amino acids. Germline values: CDR1 SQVTM, CDR2 ANQGSEA. For the CDR3, the DNA is TGCAGCGTTGAAGGGTTCATAAACTCTGGAGACACCATATATTTT. Amino acids: CSVEGFINSGDTIYF.

This clonotype appeared a few times. The chain links TRBV20-1 to TRBJ2-1, with no clear D. V was clipped by 0 bases and J by 0 bases, with 15 bases between them. The CDR3 is 17 amino acids. Looked up from germline, CDR1 is DFQATT and CDR2 is SNEGSKA (reference sequence). The CDR3 DNA reads as TGCAGTGCTAGAGATCGGATCGGCGGAAGCTCCTACAATGAGCAGTTCTTC. It specifies CSARDRIGGSSYNEQFF.

The table lists this clonotype with a few counts. The chain has TRBV29-1 and TRBJ2-3, with D perhaps TRBD1 or TRBD2 (5 bases each). The CDR3 extends over 12 amino acids. V was clipped by 5 bases and J by 12 bases, with 18 bases between them. CDR1 and CDR2 from the germline V gene are SQVTM and ANQGSEA. CDR3 loop: CSVRLPTVVQYF. The CDR3 nucleotides read TGCAGCGTTCGACTACCGACAGTCGTTCAGTATTTT.

There are a few counts of this clonotype. The J gene is TRBJ2-1, the V gene TRBV20-1, with 11 bases fitting TRBD2. This CDR3 has 15 residues. In germline, CDR1 is DFQATT, CDR2 SNEGSKA (reference sequence). The ends lost 2 bases at V and 5 bases at J; junction bases unmatched: 5. The CDR3 loop is CSARSGLAVNNEQFF. CDR3 in DNA: TGCAGTGCTAGATCGGGACTAGCGGTAAACAATGAGCAGTTCTTC.

This chain uses TRBV27 with TRBJ2-1, with TRBD2 matching over 10 bases. The tail of the sequence fits TRBJ2-7 better, so the J call may be wrong. CDR1 and CDR2 (germline): MNHEY, SMNVEV (reference sequence). The CDR3 runs to 20 residues. The CDR3 spells CASSLRSPGLATAVYNEQYF. The CDR3 region has the DNA TGTGCCAGCAGTTTAAGGTCACCGGGACTAGCGACAGCCGTCTACAATGAGCAGTACTTC.

This clonotype was seen a handful of times. This chain links TRBV4-3 with TRBJ2-3; D may be TRBD2 (5 bases). This CDR3 spans 13 amino acids. The germline gives CDR1 LGHNA, CDR2 YSLEER. V lost 3 bases and J 5 bases, leaving 9 bases between the germline ends. The CDR3 region has the DNA TGCGCCAGCAGCCACCTCAGCGGAGATACGCAGTATTTT. This translates into CASSHLSGDTQYF.

Here the CDR3 DNA reads TGCGCCAGCAGCCAAGATGAAGCGAGATACACAGATACGCAGTATTTT. Residues: CASSQDEARYTDTQYF. This chain connects TRBV4-1 to TRBJ2-3; D gene unclear. V lost 0 bases, J lost 2 bases, and 12 bases lay in between. Germline loops: CDR1 MGHRA, CDR2 YSYEKL. The CDR3 loop spans 16 amino acids.

Comments on this clonotype: A read error may produce the germline difference seen at one junction end. The V call is TRBV5-1, the J call TRBJ2-7, with 10 bases lining up with TRBD1. Germline-derived CDR1 and CDR2 are SGHRS and YFSETQ. This CDR3 has 15 residues. CDR3 loop: CACSYGTGDSYEQYF. The DNA for the CDR3 is TGCGCCTGCAGCTACGGGACAGGGGACTCCTACGAGCAGTACTTC.

The V gene is TRBV20-1, the J gene TRBJ1-2, with 10 positions matching TRBD1. Germline CDR1 reads DFQATT; CDR2 reads SNEGSKA (reference sequence). V dropped 5 bases and J dropped 6; count of bases not matched to a gene: 6. The CDR3 is 13 residues long. The CDR3 DNA is TGCAGTGCTTCCCCGACAGGGGGCAATGGCTACACCTTC. This translates into CSASPTGGNGYTF.

The chain couples TRBV5-5 to TRBJ2-7; TRBD2 is a possible D gene (5 bases). Germline V CDR1 and CDR2: SGHKS, YYEKEE (reference sequence). There are 14 residues in the CDR3. The ends were cut back, 2 bases at V and 0 bases at J, with 9 bases in the middle. The CDR3 loop reads CASSFEGHSYEQYF. The CDR3 region has the DNA TGTGCCAGCAGCTTCGAGGGCCACTCCTACGAGCAGTACTTC.

This clonotype was seen a few times. The gene calls are TRBV28 and TRBJ2-4; 8 nucleotides match TRBD2. Germline V lookup: CDR1 MDHEN, CDR2 SYDVKM. This CDR3 contains 15 residues. Trimming removed 7 bases from V and 0 bases from J; junction bases left unmatched: 5. The CDR3 DNA sequence: TGTGCCAGCACAACTAGCGGCCTAGCCAAAAACATTCAGTACTTC. It codes for CASTTSGLAKNIQYF.

V gene TRBV20-1 combines with J gene TRBJ2-4, with D possibly being TRBD2 (5 bases). The CDR3 is 14 amino acids. Trimming stripped 6 bases from V and 3 bases from J, with 15 bases between. Germline values: CDR1 DFQATT, CDR2 SNEGSKA (reference sequence). The CDR3 loop is CSAAVIRGKNIQYF. For the CDR3, the DNA is TGCAGTGCCGCGGTCATTCGGGGCAAAAACATTCAGTACTTC.

This clonotype was seen more than once but under ten times. The chain carries TRBV11-2 and TRBJ2-7, with 7 bases lining up with TRBD1. The ends lost 5 bases at V and 1 base at J; junction bases unmatched: 14. CDR1 is SGHAT and CDR2 is FQNNGV in the germline V gene. The CDR3 is 17 amino acids. This CDR3 reads CASSPVGRQGKSYEQYF. CDR3 nucleotides: TGTGCCAGCAGCCCAGTAGGAAGACAGGGCAAGTCCTACGAGCAGTACTTC. The full variable domain, with the rest looked up from reference TRBV11-2 and TRBJ2-7, is EAGVAQSPRYKIIEKRQSVAFWCNPISGHATLYWYQQILGQGPKLLIQFQNNGVVDDSQLPKDRFSAERLKGVDSTLKIQPAKLEDSAVYLCASSPVGRQGKSYEQYFGPGTRLTVT.

This clonotype was recorded a few times. V gene TRBV29-1 combines with J gene TRBJ2-1; 10 bases map to TRBD2. V shed 5 bases, J shed 10 bases, and the junction held 2 bases outside the gene matches. In germline, CDR1 is SQVTM, CDR2 ANQGSEA. The CDR3 length is 11 residues. For the CDR3, the DNA is TGCAGCGTTCGAGCGGGAGGGGAGCAGTTCTTC. Translating it yields CSVRAGGEQFF.

The rearrangement uses TRBV29-1 and TRBJ2-7; 9 bases line up with TRBD2. CDR1 and CDR2 (germline): SQVTM, ANQGSEA. Trimming at V came to 4 bases and at J to 1 base, leaving 14 bases not matched to a gene. The CDR3 sequence is 17 residues long. CDR3 amino acids: CSVGIPPPSGRSYEQYF. The CDR3 DNA reads as TGCAGCGTTGGCATACCACCCCCAAGCGGGAGGTCCTACGAGCAGTACTTC.

The V gene is TRBV5-1, the J gene TRBJ1-2, with D possibly being TRBD1 (6 bases). Germline values: CDR1 SGHRS, CDR2 YFSETQ. V lost 9 bases to trimming and J lost 0 bases, with 15 bases between them. The CDR3 sequence is 14 residues long. The CDR3 protein is CATKTDSSNYGYTF. DNA of the CDR3: TGCGCCACCAAAACGGACAGCTCTAACTATGGCTACACCTTC.

The CDR3 nucleotides read TGTGCCATCAGTGAGTTCACCGTCCTAGCGGGCCGGGGCAATGAGCAGTTCTTC. The encoded protein is CAISEFTVLAGRGNEQFF. The V call is TRBV10-3, the J call TRBJ2-1; TRBD2 matches at 8 bases. The V segment lost 1 base and the J segment 6 bases; nucleotides outside the gene matches: 14. CDR1 is ENHRY and CDR2 is SYGVKD in the germline V gene. CDR3 length: 18 residues.

This clonotype came up a few times. The CDR3 loop reads CSARLSYNEQFF. CDR3 nucleotides: TGCAGTGCTAGACTTTCGTACAATGAGCAGTTCTTC. V is TRBV20-1 and J is TRBJ2-1, with no clear D. Trimming took off 2 bases at V and 4 bases at J, with 6 bases between the two ends. The CDR3 spans 12 residues. Germline V gene lookup returns CDR1 DFQATT and CDR2 SNEGSKA (reference sequence).

This chain uses TRBV7-8 with TRBJ1-4; D gene ambiguous. V was pared by 8 bases and J by 0 bases, with 10 bases between. The germline V gene encodes CDR1 SGHVS and CDR2 FQNEAQ. The CDR3 covers 14 residues. CDR3 region: CASGKGTTNEKLFF. CDR3 nucleotides: TGTGCCAGCGGAAAGGGCACAACTAATGAAAAACTGTTTTTT.

The chain recombines TRBV24-1 with TRBJ2-1; 7 bases agree with TRBD2. The J call may be wrong; the DNA end is better matched by TRBJ2-7. The germline V gene has CDR1 KGHDR and CDR2 SFDVKD. The CDR3 loop spans 16 amino acids. CDR3 protein: CATSDQSGVGYNEQYF. The CDR3, as DNA: TGTGCCACCAGTGACCAAAGCGGGGTGGGCTACAATGAGCAGTACTTC.